The 25 T cell receptor beta chains below all came from one sample that was sequenced in a study of T cells in Graves' hyperthyroidism and ophthalmopathy (dated by TCRdb to between 2019 and 2020). The library relied on multiplex PCR. Sequencing instrument: Illumina HiSeq 2000. The TCR beta CDR3 regions were amplified from RNA transcripts. The TCR CDR3 was subjected to a first round of RT-PCR using the HTBI primer set and the Qiagen OneStep RT-PCR kit. TCRdb ran its own pipeline on the public reads, namely fastp trimming at Q25 and MiXCR clone calling, and kept in-frame beta chains. CDR3 protein duplicates are merged, each entry listing the most common genes and DNA. For this sample the table gives over 350,000 distinct CDR3 sequences, of which 11% to 15% were detected only once. The ten biggest clones cover around 30% of the sample. What was sequenced was blood. These receptors all stem from a man in his fifties or sixties with Graves' ophthalmopathy.

V and J are TRBV27 and TRBJ2-1, with 8 bases fitting TRBD2. The length of the CDR3 is 18 residues. In germline, CDR1 is MNHEY, CDR2 SMNVEV (reference sequence). V was pared by 10 bases and J by 3 bases, with 20 bases of the junction left unmatched. The CDR3 nucleotides read TGTGCCATCAGCCGGGGGGGATTGGTTGCGGGGGACTACAATGAGCAGTTCTTC. Translation: CAISRGGLVAGDYNEQFF.

This clonotype was seen a handful of times. This chain joins TRBV12-5 and TRBJ1-2; D is possibly TRBD1 (5 bases). Trimming pared 6 bases from V and 3 bases from J, leaving 11 bases between. The CDR3 has 13 amino acids. Germline V gene sequence: CDR1 LGHNT, CDR2 FRNRAP. This CDR3 is CASGRRGYYGYTF. CDR3 bases: TGTGCTAGTGGCCGGCGGGGGTACTATGGCTACACCTTC.

With regard to this clonotype: A read error is possible here, since a much larger clone lies one base away. The CDR3 region is CASSLGRSRANVLTF. The CDR3 bases are TGTGCCAGCAGCTTGGGGAGATCTCGGGCCAACGTCCTGACTTTC. This chain uses TRBV7-8 with TRBJ2-6; possible D gene TRBD2, 5 bases. V shed 3 bases and J shed 5 bases, with 11 bases lying between them. CDR1 is SGHVS, CDR2 FQNEAQ, per germline. This CDR3 has 15 amino acids.

This clonotype was detected many times. This chain connects TRBV7-2 to TRBJ2-3; D remains ambiguous. Germline V gene data show CDR1 as SGHTA and CDR2 as FQGNSA. V was trimmed by 0 bases and J by 6 bases, leaving 10 bases between them. The CDR3 is made up of 14 amino acids. The CDR3 loop reads CASSLALGVDTQYF. CDR3 bases: TGTGCCAGCAGCTTAGCGTTAGGCGTGGATACGCAGTATTTT.

The DNA for the CDR3 is TGTGCCAGCAGCTTAAGTGGACAGTATGGCTACACCTTC. Amino acid sequence: CASSLSGQYGYTF. The chain combines TRBV7-8 with TRBJ1-2, with a possible D match to TRBD1 (6 bases). Trimming took 2 bases from V and 5 from J, leaving 9 bases between them. The germline CDR1 and CDR2 sequences are SGHVS and FQNEAQ. The CDR3 runs 13 residues.

This clonotype was counted ten times or more. The chain is built from TRBV11-2 and TRBJ2-4, with 10 bases fitting TRBD1. This CDR3 contains 20 residues. Germline V CDR1 and CDR2: SGHAT, FQNNGV. V lost 0 bases and J lost 1; bases outside the gene matches: 12. The CDR3 reads CASSLESGTGVILAKNIQYF. The CDR3 coding sequence is TGTGCCAGCAGCTTAGAATCCGGGACAGGGGTTATTCTGGCCAAAAACATTCAGTACTTC.

Many counts were recorded for this clonotype. The chain uses TRBV10-1 and TRBJ2-7; D is possibly TRBD2 (5 bases). This CDR3 comprises 15 residues. Deletions cut 8 bases from V and 6 bases from J, with 23 bases between. The germline gives CDR1 WNHNN, CDR2 SYGVQD (reference sequence). CDR3 region: CASPTPRGHGFEQYF. The CDR3 DNA reads as TGCGCCAGCCCTACCCCCCGAGGGCATGGGTTCGAGCAGTACTTC.

The table lists this clonotype with many counts. The chain has TRBV27 and TRBJ1-4; D is unresolved. V shed 5 bases and J shed 4 bases, with 11 bases lying between them. Germline assignment: CDR1 MNHEY and CDR2 SMNVEV (reference sequence). CDR3 length: 14 residues. The DNA for the CDR3 is TGTGCCAGCAGTGGACGGCCCTTTAATGAAAAACTGTTTTTT. Translation: CASSGRPFNEKLFF.

The J gene is TRBJ2-2, the V gene TRBV7-4; TRBD2 agrees at 8 bases. Unmatched junction bases numbered 5, after V lost 5 bases and J lost 0 bases. The CDR3 totals 16 residues. Germline-derived CDR1 and CDR2 are SGHVT and SQSDAQ. The CDR3 sequence is CASSAPLAANTGELFF. Here the CDR3 DNA reads TGTGCCAGCAGCGCCCCACTAGCGGCGAACACCGGGGAGCTGTTTTTT.

This clonotype came up a few times. The chain joins TRBV19 to TRBJ2-3; TRBD1 matches 9 bases. This CDR3 comprises 15 residues. V lost 7 bases to trimming and J lost 7 bases; unmatched junction nucleotides: 12. CDR1 is LNHDA and CDR2 is SQIVND in the germline V gene (reference sequence). The CDR3 sequence is CASTDENRGRNTQYF. The CDR3 nucleotides read TGTGCCAGTACCGACGAGAACAGGGGGCGGAATACGCAGTATTTT.

The V and J genes are TRBV20-1 and TRBJ1-5, with 7 bases lining up with TRBD1. The CDR3 spans 14 residues. Germline CDR1 DFQATT, CDR2 SNEGSKA (reference sequence). The V gene end was trimmed by 5 bases and the J gene end by 4 bases; junction bases not matched to a gene: 8. DNA of the CDR3: TGCAGTGCTGTTACCGGGACAGTAAATCAGCCCCAGCATTTT. Residues: CSAVTGTVNQPQHF.

V and J are TRBV6-2 or TRBV6-3 and TRBJ2-2; D may match TRBD1 or TRBD2 (5 bases each). Germline V gene sequence: CDR1 MNHEY, CDR2 SVGEGT. The length of the CDR3 is 15 residues. Trimming pared 10 bases from V and 0 bases from J, leaving 15 bases between. The CDR3 DNA is TGTGCCATCAACCGGGGCAGCTCGAACACCGGGGAGCTGTTTTTT. Translating gives CAINRGSSNTGELFF.

In its sample, this clonotype was seen once. The genes are TRBV18 and TRBJ1-1, with a weak D call TRBD1 (6 bases). CDR1 and CDR2 from the germline V gene are KGHSH and LQKENI. Trimming left V 2 bases short and J 5 bases short, with 15 bases between. The CDR3 runs 15 residues. In DNA form, the CDR3 reads TGTGCCAGCTCACCAAAGGAACAGGGAGAAACTGAAGCTTTCTTT. Protein product: CASSPKEQGETEAFF.

This clonotype has ten or more counts. The chain recombines TRBV3-1 with TRBJ2-3; the match to TRBD2 covers 8 bases. Unmatched junction bases numbered 10, after V lost 4 bases and J lost 1 base. This CDR3 contains 17 residues. Germline loops: CDR1 LGHDT, CDR2 YNNKEL (reference sequence). Written as DNA, the CDR3 is TGTGCCAGCAGCCCCCCCACCCGAGCGGGGGGCACAGATACGCAGTATTTT. Encoded protein: CASSPPTRAGGTDTQYF.

This clonotype was seen ten or more times. The chain couples TRBV7-8 to TRBJ2-1; the D gene is possibly TRBD1 (5 bases). This CDR3 is 12 amino acids long. Trimming stripped 5 bases from V and 7 bases from J, with 9 bases between. Germline loops: CDR1 SGHVS, CDR2 FQNEAQ. In nucleotides, the CDR3 is TGTGCCAGCAGCCGCCCAGGGAATGAGCAGTTCTTC. It translates to CASSRPGNEQFF.

In this sample, this clonotype turned up many times. The gene calls are TRBV20-1 and TRBJ2-1; 13 nucleotides line up with TRBD2. The V segment lost 6 bases and the J segment 0 bases; nucleotides outside the gene matches: 11. CDR3 length equals 18 residues. CDR1 and CDR2 (germline): DFQATT, SNEGSKA (reference sequence). CDR3 in amino acids: CSALLAGGRHYSYNEQFF. CDR3 DNA: TGCAGTGCGCTACTAGCGGGAGGGAGACACTACTCCTACAATGAGCAGTTCTTC.

This clonotype appeared many times. V usage is TRBV5-1 and J usage is TRBJ1-5, with unresolved D. This CDR3 has 15 amino acids. The V gene's germline CDR1 is SGHRS and CDR2 YFSETQ. V was clipped by 0 bases and J by 6 bases, with 13 bases between them. CDR3 amino acids: CASSLDGRDSQPQHF. The CDR3 bases are TGCGCCAGCAGCTTGGATGGTAGGGATAGTCAGCCCCAGCATTTT.

This clonotype was recorded at least ten times. This chain connects TRBV10-3 to TRBJ2-7, with D unclear. The CDR3 contains 14 residues. V lost 0 bases and J lost 2, with 8 bases in between. The germline V gene has CDR1 ENHRY and CDR2 SYGVKD. The CDR3 DNA reads as TGTGCCATCAGTGAGTCTCAGGTTACCTACGAGCAGTACTTC. This sequence encodes CAISESQVTYEQYF.

This clonotype was counted ten times or more. V usage is TRBV28 and J usage is TRBJ2-7; the D gene is possibly TRBD1 (6 bases). The length of the CDR3 is 15 residues. In germline, CDR1 is MDHEN, CDR2 SYDVKM. Trimming removed 6 bases from V and 0 bases from J, with 15 bases in between. In nucleotides, the CDR3 is TGTGCCAGCAGCCAGACCCGGGACATCTCCTACGAGCAGTACTTC. Protein sequence: CASSQTRDISYEQYF. Filled out from reference TRBV28 and TRBJ2-7, the complete variable domain reads DVKVTQSSRYLVKRTGEKVFLECVQDMDHENMFWYRQDPGLGLRLIYFSYDVKMKEKGDIPEGYSVSREKKERFSLILESASTNQTSMYLCASSQTRDISYEQYFGPGTRLTVT.

About this clonotype itself: One end of the junction is discordant with germline, which a read error may explain. This chain uses TRBV6-1 with TRBJ2-7, with 13 bases matching TRBD2. The CDR3 loop spans 15 amino acids. From germline, CDR1 is MNHNS and CDR2 SASEGT. The CDR3: CTSSRTSGSSYEQYF. The CDR3 DNA sequence: TGTACCAGCAGTAGGACTAGCGGGAGTTCCTACGAGCAGTACTTC.

This clonotype showed up many times. The gene calls are TRBV7-3 and TRBJ2-3; D is unclear. V was clipped by 0 bases and J by 0 bases, with 7 bases between them. CDR3 length: 15 amino acids. Germline values: CDR1 SGHTA, CDR2 FQGTGA. CDR3 bases: TGTGCCAGCAGCTTAACGGCAGTTAGCACAGATACGCAGTATTTT. Translated: CASSLTAVSTDTQYF.

This clonotype was counted ten times or more. This chain's CDR3 is CASTVPIQGDTQYF. In nucleotides, the CDR3 is TGCGCCAGCACCGTACCGATCCAGGGGGATACGCAGTATTTT. This sequence joins TRBV5-1 and TRBJ2-3; maybe TRBD1 (6 bases). Trimming cost V 6 bases and J 6 bases, with 17 bases left between them. In germline, CDR1 is SGHRS, CDR2 YFSETQ. The CDR3 is 14 amino acids.

There are a few counts of this clonotype. The chain links TRBV7-2 to TRBJ1-5, with a tentative D call TRBD1 (6 bases). Germline loops: CDR1 SGHTA, CDR2 FQGNSA. With 2 bases removed from V and 4 bases from J, the gap between germline ends came to 9 bases. There are 14 residues in the CDR3. The CDR3, as DNA: TGTGCCAGCAGCTTACAGGGGAATAATCAGCCCCAGCATTTT. Protein sequence: CASSLQGNNQPQHF.

This clonotype was picked up many times. One junction end disagrees with the germline gene, perhaps due to a read error. This chain connects TRBV3-1 to TRBJ1-1; D remains unclear. CDR3 length equals 14 residues. Germline V gives CDR1 LGHDT, CDR2 YNNKEL (reference sequence). CDR3: CASGQVSGNTEAFF. CDR3 nucleotide sequence: TGTGCCAGCGGCCAAGTTTCGGGGAACACTGAAGCTTTCTTT.

This clonotype showed up many times. This rearrangement joins TRBV5-1 to TRBJ1-1; the D is unclear. The CDR3 totals 13 residues. V was shortened by 9 bases and J by 0 bases, with 12 bases between the two germline ends. Looked up from germline, CDR1 is SGHRS and CDR2 is YFSETQ. The DNA of the CDR3 is TGCGCCACCCGGGAAACAGTGAACACTGAAGCTTTCTTT. Translation: CATRETVNTEAFF.